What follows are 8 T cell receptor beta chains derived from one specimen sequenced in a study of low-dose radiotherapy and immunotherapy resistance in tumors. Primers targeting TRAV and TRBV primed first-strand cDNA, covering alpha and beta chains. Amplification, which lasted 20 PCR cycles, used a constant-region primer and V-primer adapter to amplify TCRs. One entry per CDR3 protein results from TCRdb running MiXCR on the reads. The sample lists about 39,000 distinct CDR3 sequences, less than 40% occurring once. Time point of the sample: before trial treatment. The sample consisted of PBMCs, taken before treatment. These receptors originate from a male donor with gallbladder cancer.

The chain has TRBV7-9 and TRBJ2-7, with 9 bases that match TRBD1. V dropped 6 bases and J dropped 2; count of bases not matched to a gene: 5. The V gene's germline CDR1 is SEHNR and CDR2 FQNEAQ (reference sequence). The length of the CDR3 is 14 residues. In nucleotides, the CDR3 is TGTGCCAGCAGGCCCCGGGACAGGGCCTACGAGCAGTACTTC. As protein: CASRPRDRAYEQYF.

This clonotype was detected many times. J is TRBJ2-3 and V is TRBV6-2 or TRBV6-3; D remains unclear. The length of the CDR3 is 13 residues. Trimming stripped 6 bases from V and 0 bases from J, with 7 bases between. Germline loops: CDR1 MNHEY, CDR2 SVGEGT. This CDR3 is CASRDESTDTQYF. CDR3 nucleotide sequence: TGTGCCAGCAGGGACGAGAGCACAGATACGCAGTATTTT.

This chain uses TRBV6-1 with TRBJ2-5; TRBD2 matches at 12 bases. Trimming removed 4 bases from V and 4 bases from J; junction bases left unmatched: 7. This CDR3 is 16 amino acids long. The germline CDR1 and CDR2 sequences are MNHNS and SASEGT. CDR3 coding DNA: TGTGCCAGCAGTGCCTTCCCTAGCGGGGGGGGAGAGACCCAGTACTTC. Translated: CASSAFPSGGGETQYF.

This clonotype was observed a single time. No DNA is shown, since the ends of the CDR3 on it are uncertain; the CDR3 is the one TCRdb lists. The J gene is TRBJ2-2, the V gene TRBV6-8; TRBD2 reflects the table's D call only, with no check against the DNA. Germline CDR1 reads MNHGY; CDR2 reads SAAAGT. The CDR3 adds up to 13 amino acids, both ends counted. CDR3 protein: CASSSEIGELFFF.

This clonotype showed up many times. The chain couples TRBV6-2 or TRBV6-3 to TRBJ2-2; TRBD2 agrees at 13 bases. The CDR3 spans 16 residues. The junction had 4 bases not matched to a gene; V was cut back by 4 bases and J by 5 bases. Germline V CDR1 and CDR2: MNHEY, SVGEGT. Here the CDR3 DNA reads TGTGCCAGCAGTTCCTGGACTAGCGGGAGAACCGGGGAGCTGTTTTTT. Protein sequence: CASSSWTSGRTGELFF.

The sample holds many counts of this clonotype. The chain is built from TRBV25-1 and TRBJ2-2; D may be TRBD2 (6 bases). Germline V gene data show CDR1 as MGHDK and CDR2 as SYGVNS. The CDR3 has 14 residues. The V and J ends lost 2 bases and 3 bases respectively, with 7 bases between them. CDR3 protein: CASSETGDTGELFF. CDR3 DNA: TGTGCCAGCAGTGAAACGGGGGACACCGGGGAGCTGTTTTTT.

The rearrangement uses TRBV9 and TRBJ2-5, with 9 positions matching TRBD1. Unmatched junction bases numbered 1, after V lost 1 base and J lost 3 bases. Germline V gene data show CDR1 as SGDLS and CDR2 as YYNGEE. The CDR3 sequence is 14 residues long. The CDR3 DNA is TGTGCCAGCAGCGTAAGGGACAGGGAAGAGACCCAGTACTTC. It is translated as CASSVRDREETQYF.

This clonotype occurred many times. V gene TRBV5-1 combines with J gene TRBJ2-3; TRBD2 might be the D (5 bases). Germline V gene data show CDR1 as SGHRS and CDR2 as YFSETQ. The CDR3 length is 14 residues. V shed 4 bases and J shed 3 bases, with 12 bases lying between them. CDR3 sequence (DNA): TGCGCCAGCAGCCAAACCGGGATAACAGATACGCAGTATTTT. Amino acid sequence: CASSQTGITDTQYF. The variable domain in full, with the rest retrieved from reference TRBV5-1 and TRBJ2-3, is KAGVTQTPRYLIKTRGQQVTLSCSPISGHRSVSWYQQTPGQGLQFLFEYFSETQRNKGNFPGRFSGRQFSNSRSEMNVSTLELGDSALYLCASSQTGITDTQYFGPGTRLTVL.